A selection of T cell receptor beta chains follows, all from one sample in a study of graft-versus-host responses after intestinal transplantation. Assay used: immunoSEQ multiplex PCR; TCRdb lists only in-frame clones, some missing. The table records more than 5,000 clones, around 91% of them present only once. The sequencing used PBMCs, collected about 83 days after transplant. All receptors come from a human patient who received an intestinal transplant, so some T cells may come from the graft donor. CDR3s include the opening cysteine and the closing phenylalanine or tryptophan. A D gene is named only where the DNA matches it firmly. Expanded clones are given a class, and other clones once, few, many or no size at all.

d_call j_call cdr3_length v_call clone_size cdr3_aa cdr3_nt
TRBD2 TRBJ2-5 12 TRBV15 - CATGGDQETQYF TGTGCCACCGGGGGGGACCAAGAGACCCAGTACTTC
TRBD1 TRBJ1-4 18 TRBV11-2 - CASSLDYGLGQTNEKLFF TGTGCCAGCAGCTTGGACTATGGGTTGGGACAGACTAATGAAAAACTGTTTTTT
- TRBJ2-6 17 TRBV2 - CASKGGTDYSGANVLTF TGTGCCTCGAAGGGAGGGACAGACTACTCTGGGGCCAACGTCCTGACTTTC
- TRBJ2-3 13 TRBV2 few CASSEGVTSLGYF TGTGCCAGCAGTGAAGGAGTAACTAGCTTAGGGTATTTT
- TRBJ1-1 16 TRBV27 - CASSLSGGSLNTEAFF TGTGCCAGCAGTTTATCCGGGGGTAGTCTGAACACTGAAGCTTTCTTT
- TRBJ1-2 12 TRBV28 few CASSWQGYGYTF TGTGCCAGCAGTTGGCAGGGGTATGGCTACACCTTC
- TRBJ2-1 14 TRBV11-2 - CASSLKVVNNEQFF TGTGCCAGCAGCTTAAAGGTAGTTAATAATGAGCAGTTCTTC
- TRBJ2-1 12 TRBV14 - CASSQPQGEQFF TGTGCCAGCAGCCAGCCTCAGGGGGAGCAGTTCTTC
- TRBJ2-3 13 TRBV7-8 - CASTQGGADTQYF TGTGCCAGTACACAGGGAGGCGCAGATACGCAGTATTTT
- TRBJ1-1 11 TRBV7-9 - CASSMDTEAFF TGTGCCAGCTCCATGGACACTGAAGCTTTCTTT
- TRBJ1-5 16 TRBV6-1 - CASSEARGAGNQPQHF TGTGCCAGCAGTGAAGCGAGGGGCGCGGGCAATCAGCCCCAGCATTTT
TRBD1 TRBJ2-5 16 TRBV4-2 - CASSPRTGGAGETQYF TGTGCCAGCAGCCCGAGAACAGGGGGCGCAGGAGAGACCCAGTACTTC
- TRBJ2-7 9 TRBV27 - CASTYEQYF TGTGCCAGCACCTACGAGCAGTACTTC
- TRBJ1-1 17 TRBV6-1 - CASSDSSRGPPYTEAFF TGTGCCAGCAGTGATTCGAGCAGGGGCCCTCCTTACACTGAAGCTTTCTTT
- TRBJ2-3 13 TRBV28 - CASSLYRGDTQYF TGTGCCAGCAGTTTATATAGGGGGGATACGCAGTATTTT
- TRBJ1-2 12 TRBV28 - CASSLDSYGYTF TGTGCCAGCAGTCTCGACAGTTATGGCTACACCTTC
- TRBJ1-2 12 TRBV4-1 - CASSWDTYGYTF TGCGCCAGCAGCTGGGACACCTATGGCTACACCTTC
TRBD1 TRBJ2-4 11 TRBV20-1 - CSAPWDRVQYF TGCAGTGCTCCCTGGGACAGGGTACAGTACTTC
TRBD1 TRBJ2-7 16 TRBV10-2 - CASSFRDRPSSYEQYF TGCGCCAGCAGTTTTAGGGACAGACCCAGCTCCTACGAGCAGTACTTC
TRBD2 TRBJ2-1 15 TRBV5-1 - CASSLVGGTYNEQFF TGCGCCAGCAGCTTGGTGGGGGGGACCTACAATGAGCAGTTCTTC
- TRBJ2-6 18 TRBV12-2 - CASRLACSTQSRANVLTF TGTGCAAGTCGCCTCGCTTGCTCCACACAAAGTCGGGCCAACGTCCTGACTTTC
- TRBJ2-1 12 TRBV28 once CASSFVAAEQFF TGTGCCAGCAGTTTCGTAGCAGCTGAGCAGTTCTTC
- TRBJ2-7 12 TRBV5-1 few CASSLGAGEQYF TGCGCCAGCAGCTTGGGGGCGGGGGAGCAGTACTTC
- TRBJ2-5 13 TRBV6-1 - CASSIRYQETQYF TGTGCCAGCAGCATCCGGTACCAAGAGACCCAGTACTTC
- TRBJ2-5 11 TRBV20-1 - CSAKRGETQYF TGCAGTGCTAAACGGGGGGAGACCCAGTACTTC
TRBD1 TRBJ2-5 17 TRBV18 - CASSPGASLDRDRTQYF TGTGCCAGCTCACCTGGGGCCTCACTCGACAGGGATCGGACCCAGTACTTC
TRBD2 TRBJ2-7 14 TRBV29-1 - CSVRALADPYEQYF TGCAGCGTGAGGGCACTAGCGGACCCCTACGAGCAGTACTTC
- TRBJ2-7 13 TRBV2 - CASSLQAHYEQYF TGTGCCAGCAGTCTCCAGGCTCACTACGAGCAGTACTTC
TRBD2 TRBJ2-3 19 TRBV5-4 - CASSLVLGRGVKSTDTQYF TGTGCCAGCAGCTTGGTCTTAGGGCGGGGGGTTAAAAGCACAGATACGCAGTATTTT
- TRBJ1-6 14 TRBV30 - CAWSALMVGRALHF TGTGCCTGGAGTGCCTTGATGGTAGGCAGGGCACTCCACTTT
- TRBJ1-2 14 TRBV5-4 few CASSLETANYGYTF TGTGCCAGCAGCCTAGAGACAGCTAACTATGGCTACACCTTC
- TRBJ2-7 11 TRBV20-1 - CSASDGYEQYF TGCAGTGCTTCGGACGGATACGAGCAGTACTTC
- TRBJ2-7 15 TRBV12-2 - CASRSLSGSSYEQYF TGTGCAAGTCGCTCTTTAAGCGGGAGCTCCTACGAGCAGTACTTC
- TRBJ2-7 15 TRBV2 - CASSKGGAPQYEQYF TGTGCCAGCAGTAAAGGGGGGGCTCCACAGTACGAGCAGTACTTC
- TRBJ2-1 12 TRBV5-6 few CASSLVGSEQFF TGTGCCAGCAGCTTGGTAGGGAGTGAGCAGTTCTTC
- TRBJ2-2 12 TRBV11-2 - CASRRYTGELFF TGTGCCAGCCGCCGATACACCGGGGAGCTGTTTTTT
TRBD2 TRBJ2-7 14 TRBV6-4 - CASSAGTSGSEQYF TGTGCCAGCAGTGCCGGGACTAGCGGGAGCGAGCAGTACTTC
- TRBJ2-3 14 TRBV29-1 - CSVGHAVSTDTQYF TGCAGCGTTGGACACGCCGTTAGCACAGATACGCAGTATTTT
TRBD2 TRBJ2-7 15 TRBV18 - CASSLRTSEKYEQYF TGTGCCAGCTCACTTCGGACTAGCGAGAAATACGAGCAGTACTTC
- TRBJ1-2 11 TRBV29-1 - CSVYGSYGYTF TGCAGCGTTTACGGGAGCTATGGCTACACCTTC
TRBD1 TRBJ1-2 13 TRBV6-5 - CASSYSTGDGYTF TGTGCCAGCAGTTACTCTACAGGGGATGGCTACACCTTC
- TRBJ1-5 16 TRBV6-1 once CASSEAAWTDHQPQHF TGTGCCAGCAGTGAAGCGGCTTGGACGGATCATCAGCCCCAGCATTTT
TRBD1 TRBJ1-2 13 TRBV19 - CASLAGGRYGYTF TGTGCCAGTTTGGCAGGGGGACGGTATGGCTACACCTTC
- TRBJ1-5 13 TRBV19 - CASRQGGNQPQHF TGTGCCAGTAGACAGGGTGGCAATCAGCCCCAGCATTTT
- TRBJ2-7 14 TRBV21-1 once CASSKGLAIYEQYF TGTGCCAGCAGCAAGGGACTAGCAATCTACGAGCAGTACTTC
TRBD1 TRBJ2-5 15 TRBV29-1 - CSVREWDRGQETQYF TGCAGCGTTCGAGAGTGGGACAGGGGGCAAGAGACCCAGTACTTC
TRBD1 TRBJ1-5 14 TRBV6-6 - CASSHRGRDQPQHF TGTGCCAGCAGTCACAGGGGCAGAGATCAGCCCCAGCATTTT
TRBD1 TRBJ1-2 14 TRBV5-4 - CASSFQGAPYGYTF TGTGCCAGCAGCTTCCAGGGGGCCCCCTATGGCTACACCTTC